The clone carrying this T cell receptor beta chain has at least ten counts. Its specificity is unknown. These data originate in a study of T cells after yellow fever vaccination. Study background: SMART-Seq v4 Ultra Low Input handled preparation of low-cell-number fractions.

Whole-study results and caveats: Booster sampling recovered most clones from primary vaccination (under 98% CD4, approximately 90% CD8). One caveat is that FACS-sorted repertoires could contain abundant clonotypes contaminating from the bulk population.

A 5'RACE template-switching step, the method used to make TCR cDNA, added a universal primer site and UMIs. A single record per CDR3 protein comes from TCRdb applying MiXCR to the 5' RACE reads. The table has roughly 500,000 distinct CDR3 sequences, less than 20% seen once. CDR1 and CDR2 from the germline V gene are SGHTA and FQGNSA. The CDR3 is 15 amino acids. V was trimmed by 3 bases and J by 2 bases, leaving 11 bases between them. This chain connects TRBV7-2 to TRBJ2-1; no firm D call. The TCR comes from a man younger than 45 who received the YFV17D yellow fever vaccine. Here the sequenced sample was PBMCs, taken 15 days after the yellow fever booster vaccination. CDR3 DNA: TGTGCCAGCAGCTTTAGTCTACCCACCTACAATGAGCAGTTCTTC. This translates into CASSFSLPTYNEQFF. Full variable domain (missing parts from reference TRBV7-2 and TRBJ2-1): GAGVSQSPSNKVTEKGKDVELRCDPISGHTALYWYRQSLGQGLEFLIYFQGNSAPDKSGLPSDRFSAERTGGSVSTLTIQRTQQEDSAVYLCASSFSLPTYNEQFFGPGTRLTVL.